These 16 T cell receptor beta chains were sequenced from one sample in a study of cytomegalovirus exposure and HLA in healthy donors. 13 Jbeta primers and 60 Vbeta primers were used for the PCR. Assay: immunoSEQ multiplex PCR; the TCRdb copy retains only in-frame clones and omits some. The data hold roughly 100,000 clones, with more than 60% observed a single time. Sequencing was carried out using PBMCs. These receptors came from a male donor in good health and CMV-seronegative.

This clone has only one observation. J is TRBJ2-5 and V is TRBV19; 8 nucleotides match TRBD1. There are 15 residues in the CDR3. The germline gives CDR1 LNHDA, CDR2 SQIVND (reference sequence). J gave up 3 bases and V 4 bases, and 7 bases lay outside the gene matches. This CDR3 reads CASSNQGARKETQYF. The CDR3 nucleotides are TGTGCCAGTAGTAACCAGGGGGCCCGTAAAGAGACCCAGTACTTC.

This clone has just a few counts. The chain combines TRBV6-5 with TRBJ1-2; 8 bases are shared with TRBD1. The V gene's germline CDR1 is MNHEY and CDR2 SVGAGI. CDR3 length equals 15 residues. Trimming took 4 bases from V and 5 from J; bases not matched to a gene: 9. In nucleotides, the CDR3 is TGTGCCAGCAGTTTACTGGAGGGACAGGCATATGGCTACACCTTC. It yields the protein CASSLLEGQAYGYTF.

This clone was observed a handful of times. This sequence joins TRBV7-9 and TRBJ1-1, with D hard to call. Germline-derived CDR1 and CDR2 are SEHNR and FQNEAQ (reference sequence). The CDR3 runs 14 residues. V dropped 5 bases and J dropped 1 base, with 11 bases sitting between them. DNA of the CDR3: TGTGCCAGCAGCCGCTCCACAGAGAACACTGAAGCTTTCTTT. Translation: CASSRSTENTEAFF.

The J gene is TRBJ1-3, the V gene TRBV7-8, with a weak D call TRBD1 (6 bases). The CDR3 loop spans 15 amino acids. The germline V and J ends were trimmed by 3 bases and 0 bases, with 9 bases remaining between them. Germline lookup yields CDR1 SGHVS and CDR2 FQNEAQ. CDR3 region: CASSFGQSSGNTIYF. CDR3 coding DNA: TGTGCCAGCAGCTTTGGACAGAGCTCTGGAAACACCATATATTTT.

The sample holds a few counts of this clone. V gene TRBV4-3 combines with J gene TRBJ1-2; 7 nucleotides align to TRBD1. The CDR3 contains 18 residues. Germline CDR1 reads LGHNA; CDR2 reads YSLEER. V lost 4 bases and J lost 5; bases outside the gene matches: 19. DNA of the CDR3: TGCGCCAGCAGCCCGGGGCGAAATTGGGACAGCGAGACTTATGGCTACACCTTC. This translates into CASSPGRNWDSETYGYTF.

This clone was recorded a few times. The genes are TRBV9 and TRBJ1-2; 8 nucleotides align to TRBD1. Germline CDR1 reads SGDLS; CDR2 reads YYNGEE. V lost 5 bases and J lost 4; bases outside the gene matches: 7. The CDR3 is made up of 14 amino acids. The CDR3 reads CASSTTGGGYGYTF. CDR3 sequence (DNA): TGTGCCAGCAGTACTACAGGGGGTGGCTATGGCTACACCTTC.

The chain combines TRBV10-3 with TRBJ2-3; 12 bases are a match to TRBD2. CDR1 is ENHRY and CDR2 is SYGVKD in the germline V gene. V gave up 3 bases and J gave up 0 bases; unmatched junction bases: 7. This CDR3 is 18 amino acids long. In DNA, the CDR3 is TGTGCCATCAGTGACCTGACTAGCGGGGGCCCTAGCACAGATACGCAGTATTTT. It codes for CAISDLTSGGPSTDTQYF.

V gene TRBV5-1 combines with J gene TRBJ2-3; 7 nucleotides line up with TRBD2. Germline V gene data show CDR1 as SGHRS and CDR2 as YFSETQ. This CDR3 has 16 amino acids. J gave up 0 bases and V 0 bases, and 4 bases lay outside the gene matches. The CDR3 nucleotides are TGCGCCAGCAGCTTGGTTGGTAGCGGGAGCACAGATACGCAGTATTTT. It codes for CASSLVGSGSTDTQYF.

This CDR3 is CAWVIAGVEQYF. For the CDR3, the DNA is TGTGCCTGGGTTATAGCGGGAGTCGAGCAGTACTTC. The genes are TRBV30 and TRBJ2-7, with 9 bases identical to TRBD2. Trimming cost V 5 bases and J 6 bases; bases outside gene matches: 5. The CDR3 covers 12 residues. From germline, CDR1 is GTSNPN and CDR2 SVGIG (reference sequence).

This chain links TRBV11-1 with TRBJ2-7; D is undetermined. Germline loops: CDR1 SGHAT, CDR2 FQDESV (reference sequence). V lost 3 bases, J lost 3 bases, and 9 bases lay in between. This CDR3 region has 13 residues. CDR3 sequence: CASSFGEFYEQYF. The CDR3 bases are TGTGCCAGCAGCTTTGGAGAGTTCTACGAGCAGTACTTC.

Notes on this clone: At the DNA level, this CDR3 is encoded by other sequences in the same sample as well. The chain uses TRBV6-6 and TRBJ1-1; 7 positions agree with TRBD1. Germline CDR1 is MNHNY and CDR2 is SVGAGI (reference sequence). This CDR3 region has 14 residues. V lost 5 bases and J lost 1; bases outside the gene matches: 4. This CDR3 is CASSPRTGNTEAFF. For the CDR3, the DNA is TGTGCCAGCAGTCCTAGGACAGGGAACACTGAAGCTTTCTTT.

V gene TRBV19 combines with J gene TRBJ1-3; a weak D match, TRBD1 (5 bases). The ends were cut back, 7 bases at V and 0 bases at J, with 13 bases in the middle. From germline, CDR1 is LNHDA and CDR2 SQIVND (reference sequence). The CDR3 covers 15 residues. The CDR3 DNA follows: TGTGCCAGTACCACGGACAACAACTCTGGAAACACCATATATTTT. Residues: CASTTDNNSGNTIYF.

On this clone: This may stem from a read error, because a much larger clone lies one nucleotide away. The CDR3 DNA sequence: TGTGCCAGCAGTATTAGCGGGAGCTCCTACAATGAGCAGTTCTTC. Its translation: CASSISGSSYNEQFF. The chain couples TRBV2 to TRBJ2-1; TRBD2 agrees at 9 bases. The CDR3 contains 15 residues. Germline CDR1 reads SNHLY; CDR2 reads FYNNEI. V was pared by 5 bases and J by 0 bases, with 2 bases of the junction left unmatched.

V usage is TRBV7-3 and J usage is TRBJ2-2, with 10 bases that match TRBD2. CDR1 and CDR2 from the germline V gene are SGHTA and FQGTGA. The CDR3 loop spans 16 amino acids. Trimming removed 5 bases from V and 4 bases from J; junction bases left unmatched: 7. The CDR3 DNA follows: TGTGCCAGCAGCATCCCTAGCGGGAGCGGCACCGGGGAGCTGTTTTTT. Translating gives CASSIPSGSGTGELFF.

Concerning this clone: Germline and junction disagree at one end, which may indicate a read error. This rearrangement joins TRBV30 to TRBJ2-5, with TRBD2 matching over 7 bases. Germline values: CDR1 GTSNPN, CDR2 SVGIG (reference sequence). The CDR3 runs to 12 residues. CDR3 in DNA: TGTGCCGGGAGACGGGGGGTGGAGACCCAGTACTTC. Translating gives CAGRRGVETQYF.

Here the CDR3 reads CASSSSTESYEQYF. CDR3 bases: TGTGCCAGCAGTTCCAGCACAGAGTCCTACGAGCAGTACTTC. The genes are TRBV5-4 and TRBJ2-7; no firm D call. This CDR3 is 14 amino acids long. Germline assignment: CDR1 SGHNT and CDR2 YYREEE (reference sequence). The V end was cut by 5 bases, the J end by 1 base, with 13 bases between.